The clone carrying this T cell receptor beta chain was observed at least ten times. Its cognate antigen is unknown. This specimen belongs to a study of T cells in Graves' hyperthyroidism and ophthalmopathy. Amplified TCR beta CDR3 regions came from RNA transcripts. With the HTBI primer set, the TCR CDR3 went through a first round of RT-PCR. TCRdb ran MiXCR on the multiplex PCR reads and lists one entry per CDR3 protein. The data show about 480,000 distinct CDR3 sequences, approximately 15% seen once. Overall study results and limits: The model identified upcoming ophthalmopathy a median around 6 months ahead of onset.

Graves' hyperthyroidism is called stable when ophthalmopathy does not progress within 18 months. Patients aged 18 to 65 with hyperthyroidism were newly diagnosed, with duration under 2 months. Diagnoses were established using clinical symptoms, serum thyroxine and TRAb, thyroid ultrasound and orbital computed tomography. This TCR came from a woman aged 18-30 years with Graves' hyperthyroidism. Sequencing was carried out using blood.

The CDR3 spells CASSEDSGIAWEQYF. The CDR3 nucleotides read TGTGCCAGCAGTGAAGACAGCGGGATCGCCTGGGAGCAGTACTTC. The chain links TRBV6-1 to TRBJ2-7, with 7 bases matching TRBD2. The CDR3 runs 15 residues. With 1 base clipped from V and 7 bases from J, the junction kept 10 bases outside the gene matches. The V gene's germline CDR1 is MNHNS and CDR2 SASEGT.